The rows below give T cell receptor beta chains drawn from one sample of a study of blood T cell repertoires in COVID-19. Sequenced by immunoSEQ multiplex PCR; TCRdb stores in-frame clones only, minus some. The sample yields more than 350,000 clones, roughly 90% seen once. Sequenced material: PBMCs or T cells enriched from blood (not recorded which). Source of these receptors: a woman younger than 35 who had been exposed to COVID-19. CDR3s include the opening cysteine and the closing phenylalanine or tryptophan. A D gene is named only where the DNA matches it firmly. Clone sizes are given selectively: once, few, many, or a class where the clone is expanded.

clone size	J gene	D gene	V gene	CDR3 protein	CDR3 DNA
NA	TRBJ2-7	TRBD1	TRBV7-9	CASRSTGALSYEQYF	TGTGCCAGCAGAAGTACAGGGGCTCTTTCCTACGAGCAGTACTTC
NA	TRBJ2-7	NA	TRBV5-1	CASSLRTASTTYEQYF	TGCGCCAGCAGCTTACGGACAGCTTCTACTACCTACGAGCAGTACTTC
few	TRBJ1-2	TRBD1	TRBV28	CASSENGQGYRGYTF	TGTGCCAGCAGTGAGAATGGACAGGGGTACCGTGGCTACACCTTC
NA	TRBJ1-5	TRBD1	TRBV11-2	CASSSGGTGNQPQHF	TGTGCCAGCAGCTCAGGGGGCACAGGCAATCAGCCCCAGCATTTT
NA	TRBJ2-6	TRBD2	TRBV27	CASSSLVAGGPLSGANVLTF	TGTGCCAGCAGTTCCCTCGTAGCGGGGGGCCCCCTCTCTGGGGCCAACGTCCTGACTTTC
NA	TRBJ2-1	NA	TRBV7-6	CASSSSVAIDEQFF	TGTGCCAGCAGCTCCTCTGTAGCGATAGATGAGCAGTTCTTC
NA	TRBJ2-7	NA	TRBV5-5	CASSLWLPGSYEQYF	TGTGCCAGCAGCTTGTGGCTCCCGGGGTCCTACGAGCAGTACTTC
NA	TRBJ2-5	TRBD1	TRBV27	CASSMGQISTQYF	TGTGCCAGCAGCATGGGACAGATCTCTACCCAGTACTTC
NA	TRBJ2-5	NA	TRBV5-1	CASTATGSLYF	TGCGCCAGCACCGCAACAGGGAGTCTGTACTTC
once	TRBJ1-1	TRBD1	TRBV19	CASSMGQVFHGAFF	TGTGCCAGTAGTATGGGACAGGTATTTCATGGAGCTTTCTTT
NA	TRBJ2-3	NA	TRBV5-4	CASSSSGKPSDTQYF	TGTGCCAGCAGCTCCTCAGGCAAGCCATCAGATACGCAGTATTTT
NA	TRBJ2-7	TRBD2	TRBV7-6	CASSLEPSGSSYEQYF	TGTGCCAGCAGCTTAGAGCCTAGCGGGAGCTCCTACGAGCAGTACTTC
NA	TRBJ2-7	TRBD1	TRBV18	CASSLQGRSYEQYF	TGTGCCAGCTCGCTACAGGGGAGATCCTACGAGCAGTACTTC
NA	TRBJ1-5	NA	TRBV19	CASSPRASSGRGQPQHF	TGTGCCAGTAGTCCCCGGGCCTCCTCTGGGAGGGGTCAGCCCCAGCATTTT
NA	TRBJ2-2	TRBD2	TRBV28	CASRRTSGNTGELFF	TGTGCCAGCAGGCGGACTAGCGGGAACACCGGGGAGCTGTTTTTT
NA	TRBJ2-5	NA	TRBV4-1	CASSQGLELQETQYF	TGCGCCAGCAGCCAAGGACTAGAACTACAAGAGACCCAGTACTTC
few	TRBJ1-2	NA	TRBV27	CASSLSTGPYGYTF	TGTGCCAGCAGTTTAAGTACAGGCCCCTATGGCTACACCTTC
NA	TRBJ1-1	NA	TRBV6-5	CASSSRGGTEAFF	TGTGCCAGCAGTTCGAGGGGAGGCACTGAAGCTTTCTTT